This T cell receptor (beta chain) was sequenced in a study of cytomegalovirus exposure and HLA in healthy donors. Turning to the study itself: Most genotyped donors, 65% to 90% of around 370, had Caucasian-associated genetic ancestry.

Primers for the PCR totalled 60 Vbeta and 13 Jbeta. Profiling relied on immunoSEQ multiplex PCR, and the TCRdb table lists in-frame clones only, not all of them. The repertoire holds about 38,000 clones, roughly 64% seen once, with around 19% in the top ten. The CDR3 is 16 amino acids. Trimming cost V 7 bases and J 6 bases; bases outside gene matches: 10. Germline V gene sequence: CDR1 MRHNA, CDR2 SNTAGT. Healthy bone marrow donors made up the cohort. Study observations and caveats: In an earlier analysis, about 90% or about 30%: the productive usage of most TCR beta V segments. V segments that were indistinguishable, TRBV6-2 and TRBV6-3 among them, were omitted from analysis.

In the case of this clone: Its antigen is undetermined.

Sample: PBMCs. The receptor was isolated from a man in his forties or fifties in good health and CMV-seropositive. This chain joins TRBV6-4 and TRBJ2-2, with TRBD2 matching 11 bases. This CDR3 is CASTKLAGADSGELFF. The DNA of the CDR3 is TGTGCCAGCACTAAACTAGCGGGGGCCGATTCCGGGGAGCTGTTTTTT.